This entry lists 18 T cell receptor beta chains sequenced from one sample in a study of blood T cells in healthy people across ages. Sample-barcoded 5' priming and a J-beta primer mix drove a second PCR of about 7 to 11 cycles. MiXCR, applied by TCRdb to the 5' RACE reads, yields one record per CDR3 protein. The data show hundreds of thousands of distinct CDR3 sequences, with 20% to 25% seen just once and 3% to 4.5% held by the top ten. The specimen sequenced was blood. Source of these receptors: a man between 65 and 80 years old in good health.

This chain joins TRBV18 and TRBJ1-6; D might be TRBD1 (5 bases). Germline assignment: CDR1 KGHSH and CDR2 LQKENI. Trimming removed 3 bases at V and 7 bases at J, with 13 bases between. CDR3 size: 15 residues. The CDR3 is CASSPSPGSNSPLHF. The CDR3 coding sequence is TGTGCCAGCTCACCGAGCCCAGGGTCGAATTCACCCCTCCACTTT.

The rearrangement uses TRBV6-1 and TRBJ2-4; the match to TRBD1 covers 7 bases. CDR3 size: 15 residues. Germline CDR1 MNHNS, CDR2 SASEGT. J gave up 4 bases and V 6 bases, and 9 bases lay outside the gene matches. CDR3: CASSRGSGAKNIQYF. The CDR3 DNA sequence: TGTGCCAGCAGCAGGGGGTCTGGGGCTAAAAACATTCAGTACTTC.

J is TRBJ2-1 and V is TRBV7-9; TRBD2 aligns across 7 bases. Per germline, CDR1 SEHNR and CDR2 FQNEAQ (reference sequence). The ends lost 5 bases at V and 6 bases at J; junction bases unmatched: 4. This CDR3 is 13 amino acids long. This chain's CDR3 is CASSPPSGNEQFF. Written as DNA, the CDR3 is TGTGCCAGCAGCCCGCCTAGCGGCAATGAGCAGTTCTTC.

V and J are TRBV20-1 and TRBJ2-5, with unresolved D. The J call may be in error: the DNA end matches TRBJ2-1 better. The length of the CDR3 is 12 residues. The germline CDR1 and CDR2 sequences are DFQATT and SNEGSKA (reference sequence). This chain's CDR3 is CSARSDLSEQFF. The DNA of the CDR3 is TGCAGTGCTAGATCGGATCTTAGTGAGCAGTTCTTC.

This rearrangement joins TRBV9 to TRBJ2-1; D is uncertain. Per the germline V gene, CDR1 is SGDLS and CDR2 is YYNGEE. The CDR3 totals 15 residues. Between the trimmed V and J ends, which lost 4 bases and 2 bases, there was a span of 13 bases. The CDR3 DNA reads as TGTGCCAGCAGCCCAACCCCGATGACCTACAATGAGCAGTTCTTC. This codes for CASSPTPMTYNEQFF.

The chain links TRBV29-1 to TRBJ2-3; a weak D match, TRBD2 (6 bases). The ends were cut back, 3 bases at V and 3 bases at J, with 10 bases in the middle. Germline V gene sequence: CDR1 SQVTM, CDR2 ANQGSEA. CDR3 length: 13 amino acids. The CDR3 loop reads CSVETRGTDTQYF. As DNA, the CDR3 is TGCAGCGTTGAGACTAGAGGAACAGATACGCAGTATTTT.

This clonotype appeared a single time. This chain connects TRBV7-2 to TRBJ2-2; D not certain. Germline values: CDR1 SGHTA, CDR2 FQGNSA. V lost 3 bases to trimming and J lost 6 bases, with 11 bases between them. This CDR3 has 14 residues. The CDR3 region is CASSFLSSPGELFF. DNA of the CDR3: TGTGCCAGCAGCTTCCTGTCCTCACCCGGGGAGCTGTTTTTT.

The gene calls are TRBV7-8 and TRBJ2-1; 7 bases agree with TRBD2. CDR3 length: 15 amino acids. V dropped 5 bases and J dropped 4; count of bases not matched to a gene: 8. Germline CDR1 and CDR2: SGHVS and FQNEAQ. The CDR3 spells CASSIASGQYNEQFF. The CDR3 region has the DNA TGTGCCAGCAGCATCGCTAGCGGCCAATACAATGAGCAGTTCTTC. Using reference TRBV7-8 and TRBJ2-1 for the parts outside the CDR3, the full variable domain is GAGVSQSPRYKVAKRGQDVALRCDPISGHVSLFWYQQALGQGPEFLTYFQNEAQLDKSGLPSDRFFAERPEGSVSTLKIQRTQQEDSAVYLCASSIASGQYNEQFFGPGTRLTVL.

This clonotype was counted only a few times. This sequence joins TRBV20-1 and TRBJ2-3; 9 bases match TRBD2. The CDR3 contains 16 residues. From germline, CDR1 is DFQATT and CDR2 SNEGSKA (reference sequence). The V segment lost 1 base and the J segment 4 bases; nucleotides outside the gene matches: 9. CDR3 protein: CSARVGSSGIPDTQYF. The DNA of the CDR3 is TGCAGTGCTAGAGTGGGGTCTAGCGGGATCCCAGATACGCAGTATTTT.

This clonotype has more than one count but fewer than ten. The CDR3 DNA sequence: TGTGCCAGCAGTTTATCTCGAGACAGCCGGCGGGAGCAGTACTTC. Translated, it gives CASSLSRDSRREQYF. The rearrangement links TRBV27 to TRBJ2-5; 7 bases fit TRBD2. The CDR3 length is 15 residues. Germline CDR1 and CDR2: MNHEY and SMNVEV (reference sequence). V lost 0 bases to trimming and J lost 11 bases; unmatched junction nucleotides: 12.

The CDR3 bases are TGTGCCAGCAGTAGACAGGGGTTTTTGAACGAGCAGTACTTC. This gives the protein CASSRQGFLNEQYF. The chain combines TRBV28 with TRBJ2-7, with TRBD1 matching 8 bases. Germline values: CDR1 MDHEN, CDR2 SYDVKM. The CDR3 contains 14 residues. The V gene end was trimmed by 5 bases and the J gene end by 5 bases; junction bases not matched to a gene: 8. The full variable domain, its missing parts supplied by reference TRBV28 and TRBJ2-7, is DVKVTQSSRYLVKRTGEKVFLECVQDMDHENMFWYRQDPGLGLRLIYFSYDVKMKEKGDIPEGYSVSREKKERFSLILESASTNQTSMYLCASSRQGFLNEQYFGPGTRLTVT.

The genes are TRBV4-2 and TRBJ2-2; TRBD2 might be the D (6 bases). Trimming pared 1 base from V and 5 bases from J, leaving 14 bases between. Looked up from germline, CDR1 is LGHNA and CDR2 is YNFKEQ. The CDR3 contains 16 residues. CDR3 coding DNA: TGTGCCAGCAGCCAAGGGTCCAAAGCGGGTACCGGGGAGCTGTTTTTT. It specifies CASSQGSKAGTGELFF.

The chain recombines TRBV3-1 with TRBJ2-1, with a possible D match to TRBD2 (6 bases). The end of the DNA fits TRBJ2-7 better, so the J call may be wrong. In germline, CDR1 is LGHDT, CDR2 YNNKEL (reference sequence). The CDR3 runs to 11 residues. CDR3 coding DNA: TGTGCCAGCAGACTAGCTAACGAGCAGTACTTC. This translates into CASRLANEQYF.

J is TRBJ2-2 and V is TRBV20-1; 13 positions match TRBD2. The V and J ends lost 6 bases and 5 bases, in that order; junction bases with no gene match: 6. CDR1 is DFQATT, CDR2 SNEGSKA, per germline (reference sequence). The CDR3 extends over 15 amino acids. The CDR3 DNA is TGCAGTGCGAGGACTAGCGGGAGTATTACCGGGGAGCTGTTTTTT. Amino acids: CSARTSGSITGELFF.

J is TRBJ2-3 and V is TRBV18; D ambiguous. The length of the CDR3 is 15 residues. Germline CDR1 and CDR2: KGHSH and LQKENI. The V gene lost 2 bases and the J gene lost 0 bases, with 9 bases spanning the gap. The CDR3 bases are TGTGCCAGCTCACCAGTTTCGTACAGCACAGATACGCAGTATTTT. Translating it yields CASSPVSYSTDTQYF.

This clonotype turned up a few times. Likely a read error: the CDR3 ends without its conserved phenylalanine or tryptophan. V gene TRBV12-3 or TRBV12-4 combines with J gene TRBJ1-4, with 10 bases that match TRBD1. V was pared by 5 bases and J by 8 bases, with 8 bases of the junction left unmatched. This CDR3 is 15 amino acids long. For the CDR3, the DNA is TGTGCCAGCAGTCCCCGACAGGGGGCACGGGAAAAACTGTTTTCT. The encoded protein is CASSPRQGAREKLFS.

The chain carries TRBV19 and TRBJ1-2; D uncertain. Germline CDR1 reads LNHDA; CDR2 reads SQIVND (reference sequence). V lost 7 bases, J lost 0 bases, and 12 bases lay in between. There are 14 residues in the CDR3. CDR3 nucleotide sequence: TGTGCCAGTACCTCGACATTTACTAACTATGGCTACACCTTC. Translated, it gives CASTSTFTNYGYTF.

The chain links TRBV11-2 to TRBJ2-7; the D is unclear. Germline-derived CDR1 and CDR2 are SGHAT and FQNNGV. Trimming took off 7 bases at V and 5 bases at J, with 9 bases between the two ends. This CDR3 has 11 residues. CDR3 protein: CASTLKDEQYF. The DNA for the CDR3 is TGTGCCAGCACCCTGAAAGACGAGCAGTACTTC.